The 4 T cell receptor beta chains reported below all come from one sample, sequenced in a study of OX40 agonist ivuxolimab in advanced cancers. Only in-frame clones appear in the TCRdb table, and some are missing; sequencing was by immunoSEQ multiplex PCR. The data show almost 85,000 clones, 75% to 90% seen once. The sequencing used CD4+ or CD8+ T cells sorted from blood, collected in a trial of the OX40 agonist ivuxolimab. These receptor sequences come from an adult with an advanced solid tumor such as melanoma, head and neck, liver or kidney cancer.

The CDR3 nucleotides read TGTGCCAGTAGGGGGACAGGGGAGCTGTTTTTT. Translation: CASRGTGELFF. The gene calls are TRBV19 and TRBJ2-2; D is possibly TRBD1 (6 bases). Deletions cut 6 bases from V and 8 bases from J, with 7 bases between. The CDR3 sequence is 11 residues long. Germline V gene lookup returns CDR1 LNHDA and CDR2 SQIVND (reference sequence).

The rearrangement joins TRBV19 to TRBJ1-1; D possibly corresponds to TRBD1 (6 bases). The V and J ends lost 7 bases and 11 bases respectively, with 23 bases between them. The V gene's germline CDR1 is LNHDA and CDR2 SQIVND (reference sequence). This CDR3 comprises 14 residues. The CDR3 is CASTSPEGGAWAFF. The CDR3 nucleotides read TGTGCCAGTACCTCCCCCGAAGGGGGGGCGTGGGCTTTCTTT.

The DNA for the CDR3 is TGCGCCAGCAGCCAAGATATGCAGGGTACCTACAATGAGCAGTTCTTC. Amino acid sequence: CASSQDMQGTYNEQFF. The rearrangement links TRBV4-1 to TRBJ2-1; tentatively, D is TRBD1 (5 bases). V lost 0 bases to trimming and J lost 2 bases, with 11 bases between them. Germline V gene sequence: CDR1 MGHRA, CDR2 YSYEKL. The CDR3 loop spans 16 amino acids.

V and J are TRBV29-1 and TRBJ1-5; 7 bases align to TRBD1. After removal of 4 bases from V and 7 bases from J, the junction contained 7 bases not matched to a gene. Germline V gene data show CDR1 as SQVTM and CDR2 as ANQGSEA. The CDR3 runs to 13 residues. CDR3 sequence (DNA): TGCAGCGTTGGCGGAGGGGGCGGACAGCCCCAGCATTTT. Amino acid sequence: CSVGGGGGQPQHF.